Listed below are T cell receptor beta chains from one sample, sequenced in a study of Ad26.COV2.S vaccination and SARS-CoV-2 variants. Using immunoSEQ multiplex PCR, the repertoire was profiled, and TCRdb retains in-frame clones only, with some absent. The data show 400,000 to 450,000 clones, about nine tenths seen once. This specimen consisted of peripheral blood, obtained in a trial of Ad26.COV2.S vaccine versus placebo. These receptors were taken from a person between 18 and 60 years old who received the Ad26.COV2.S COVID-19 vaccine or a placebo. Both conserved end residues are part of each CDR3. Each record gives: J gene, D gene, clone size, V gene, CDR3 DNA, CDR3 protein. D genes are given only for firm matches. Only part of the rows carry a size: once, few, many, or a class if the clone is expanded.

TRBJ1-1 TRBD1 - TRBV4-1 TGCGCCAGCAGCCAAGCTCGGGACAGCAGGAACACTGAAGCTTTCTTT CASSQARDSRNTEAFF
TRBJ1-1 - - TRBV19 TGTGCCAGTAGTACCCAATTAGCGACAGAAGAAGCTTTCTTT CASSTQLATEEAFF
TRBJ1-4 - - TRBV6-5 TGTGCCAGCAGCTTACAGCTAACTAATGAAAAACTGTTTTTT CASSLQLTNEKLFF
TRBJ1-2 - - TRBV7-9 TGTGCCAGCAGCTTAGGACGGTCCTATGGCTACACCTTC CASSLGRSYGYTF
TRBJ2-7 - - TRBV24-1 TGTGCCACCAGTGATTCAGGCCTCTCCTACGAGCAGTACTTC CATSDSGLSYEQYF
TRBJ2-1 - - TRBV21-1 TGTGCCAGCAGCAAGGCCCGGGACACCCGTTACAATGAGCAGTTCTTC CASSKARDTRYNEQFF
TRBJ1-5 - - TRBV6-5 TGTGCCAGCAGTTACTCGGGGCCTAATCAGCCCCAGCATTTT CASSYSGPNQPQHF
TRBJ2-7 - - TRBV28 TGTGCCAGCAGCCCTAGCGTGACCTACGAGCAGTACTTC CASSPSVTYEQYF
TRBJ1-2 - few TRBV6-1 TGTGCCAGCAGTGATGCGGGTTCCCGTTTGGATGGCTACACCTTC CASSDAGSRLDGYTF
TRBJ1-2 - - TRBV29-1 TGCAGCGTTGGATTAGAGTCAGGGTACTATGGCTACACCTTC CSVGLESGYYGYTF
TRBJ2-7 - - TRBV6-2/TRBV6-3 TGTGCCAGCAGCCCAGGGTTCGAGCAGTACTTC CASSPGFEQYF
TRBJ2-3 TRBD1 - TRBV19 TGTGCCAGTAGTATCCGCCTACAGGGGGATACGCAGTATTTT CASSIRLQGDTQYF
TRBJ2-5 - - TRBV7-9 TGTGCCAGCAGCTTAGGTGGCTCCCAAGAGACCCAGTACTTC CASSLGGSQETQYF
TRBJ2-7 - - TRBV4-2 TGTGCCAGCAGCCAAATACAGGGCTTTCTTCCCTACGAGCAGTACTTC CASSQIQGFLPYEQYF
TRBJ1-5 TRBD1 - TRBV7-2 TGTGCCAGCAGCCTAAATGGGGACAGGTCGAATCAGCCCCAGCATTTT CASSLNGDRSNQPQHF
TRBJ2-2 TRBD2 - TRBV7-6 TGTGCCAGCAGCTTTAGCGGGAAGACCGGGGAGCTGTTTTTT CASSFSGKTGELFF
TRBJ2-5 - - TRBV10-3 TGTGCCATCAGTGAATATGCAGGGGTGTCCGAGACCCAGTACTTC CAISEYAGVSETQYF
TRBJ2-3 - - TRBV4-2 TGTGCCAGCAGCCAAGAGTGGGCTAGCGATAGCACAGATACGCAGTATTTT CASSQEWASDSTDTQYF
TRBJ1-2 - - TRBV7-8 TGTGCCAGCAGCTCCGACAGGTTCTATGGCTACACCTTC CASSSDRFYGYTF
TRBJ2-2 - - TRBV3-1/TRBV3-2 TGTGCCAGCAGCCAAGACCCGGGAAGGCCCGGGGAGCTGTTTTTT CASSQDPGRPGELFF
TRBJ1-5 - - TRBV7-9 TGTGCCAGCAGCTTATCGGGAACTAGCAATCAGCCCCAGCATTTT CASSLSGTSNQPQHF
TRBJ2-7 TRBD2 - TRBV9 TGTGCCAGCAGCGTAGCTACGGGCGGGACTAGCGGGATCTACGAGCAGTACTTC CASSVATGGTSGIYEQYF
TRBJ2-7 - - TRBV27 TGTGCCAGCAGTTGGGCAGGGACCTCCTACGAGCAGTACTTC CASSWAGTSYEQYF
TRBJ2-3 TRBD2 once TRBV15 TGTGCCACCAGCACAGGGACTAGCGGGTCCACAGATACGCAGTATTTT CATSTGTSGSTDTQYF
TRBJ2-7 TRBD2 - TRBV28 TGTGCCAGCAGTCTACCTAGCGGGAGTTCCTACGAGCAGTACTTC CASSLPSGSSYEQYF